This TCR beta chain was obtained from a study of a mutant IDH1 vaccine in newly diagnosed glioma. Study-wide findings and caveats: Seemingly, pseudoprogression had no relation to changes in the top peripheral T cell clonotypes.

Concerning this clone itself: Its specificity is not known.

The CDR3 covers 13 residues. V dropped 7 bases and J dropped 9 bases, with 13 bases sitting between them. Germline CDR1 reads SNHLY; CDR2 reads FYNNEI. The time point denotes: baseline, week 1 (first vaccination visit). As to treatment: pre-vaccination baseline after standard-of-care therapy. Sequencing used immunoSEQ multiplex PCR; TCRdb keeps in-frame clones, though not all of them. The sample gives about 92,000 clones, about 83% of which show up once; 7% to 9% is in the top ten. The TCR originated in a woman aged 50 to 60 with glioma. This sample comprised PBMCs, obtained from a glioma patient treated with radiotherapy, temozolomide or both. The rearrangement uses TRBV2 and TRBJ1-6; tentatively, D is TRBD1 (6 bases). CDR3 nucleotides: TGTGCCAGCAAGAGGGGGGGTACTTCACCCCTCCACTTT. Protein sequence: CASKRGGTSPLHF.